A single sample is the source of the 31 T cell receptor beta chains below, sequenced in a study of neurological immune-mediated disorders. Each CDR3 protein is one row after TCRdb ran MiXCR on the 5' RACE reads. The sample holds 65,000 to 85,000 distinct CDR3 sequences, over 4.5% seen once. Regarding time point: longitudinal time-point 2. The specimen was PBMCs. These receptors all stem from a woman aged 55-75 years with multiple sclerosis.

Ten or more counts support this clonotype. The DNA for the CDR3 is TGCGCCACTCCGCCGGCCAGGGTCAACACCGGGGAGCTGTTTTTT. Translating it yields CATPPARVNTGELFF. The chain couples TRBV5-1 to TRBJ2-2; possibly TRBD1 for D (5 bases). The CDR3 covers 15 residues. V gave up 9 bases and J gave up 2 bases, with 17 bases separating them. CDR1 and CDR2 (germline): SGHRS, YFSETQ.

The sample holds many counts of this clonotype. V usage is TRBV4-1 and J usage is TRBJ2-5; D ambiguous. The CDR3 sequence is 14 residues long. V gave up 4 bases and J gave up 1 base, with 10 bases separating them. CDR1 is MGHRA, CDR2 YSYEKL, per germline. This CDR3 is CASSLGDFQETQYF. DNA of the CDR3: TGCGCCAGCAGCCTTGGTGACTTCCAAGAGACCCAGTACTTC.

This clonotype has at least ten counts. CDR3 sequence reads: CASSRLTSSTDTQYF. CDR3 coding DNA: TGCGCCAGCAGCCGACTGACTAGCAGCACAGATACGCAGTATTTT. The V and J genes are TRBV5-1 and TRBJ2-3, with 7 positions matching TRBD2. The V gene's germline CDR1 is SGHRS and CDR2 YFSETQ. This CDR3 contains 15 residues. V was clipped by 4 bases and J by 0 bases; unmatched bases: 5.

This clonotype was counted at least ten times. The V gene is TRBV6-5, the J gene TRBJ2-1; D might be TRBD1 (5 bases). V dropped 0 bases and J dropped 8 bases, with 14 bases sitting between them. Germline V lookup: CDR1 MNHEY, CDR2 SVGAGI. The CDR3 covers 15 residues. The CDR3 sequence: CASSYSQWGTYEQFF. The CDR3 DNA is TGTGCCAGCAGTTACTCGCAATGGGGCACCTATGAGCAGTTCTTC.

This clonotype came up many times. The CDR3 sequence is CASSRDTQETQYF. DNA for the CDR3: TGTGCCAGCAGCCGGGATACCCAAGAGACCCAGTACTTC. The chain uses TRBV5-4 and TRBJ2-5; possible D gene TRBD2, 5 bases. With 4 bases removed from V and 1 base from J, the gap between germline ends came to 8 bases. The CDR3 spans 13 residues. In germline, CDR1 is SGHNT, CDR2 YYREEE (reference sequence).

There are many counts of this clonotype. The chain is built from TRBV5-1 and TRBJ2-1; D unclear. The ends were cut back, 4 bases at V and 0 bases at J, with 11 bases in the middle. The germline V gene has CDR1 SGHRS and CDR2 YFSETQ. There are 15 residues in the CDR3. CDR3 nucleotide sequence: TGCGCCAGCAGCGAACACAAGAGCTCCTACAATGAGCAGTTCTTC. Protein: CASSEHKSSYNEQFF.

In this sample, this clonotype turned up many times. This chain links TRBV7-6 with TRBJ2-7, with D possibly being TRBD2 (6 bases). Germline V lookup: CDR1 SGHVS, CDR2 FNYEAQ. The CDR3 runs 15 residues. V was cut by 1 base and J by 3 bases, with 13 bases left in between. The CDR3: CASSLGGGLYYEQYF. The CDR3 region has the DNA TGTGCCAGCAGCTTAGGAGGAGGGTTATACTACGAGCAGTACTTC. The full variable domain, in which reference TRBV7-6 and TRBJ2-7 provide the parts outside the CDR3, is GAGVSQSPRYKVTKRGQDVALRCDPISGHVSLYWYRQALGQGPEFLTYFNYEAQQDKSGLPNDRFSAERPEGSISTLTIQRTEQRDSAMYRCASSLGGGLYYEQYFGPGTRLTVT.

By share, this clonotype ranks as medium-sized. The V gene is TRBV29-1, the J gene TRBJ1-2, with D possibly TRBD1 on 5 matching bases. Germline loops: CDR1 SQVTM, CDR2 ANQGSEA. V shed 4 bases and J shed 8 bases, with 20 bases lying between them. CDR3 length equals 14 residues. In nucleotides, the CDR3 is TGCAGCGTTGCCGGGACTCCCTCTACCAACGGCTACACCTTC. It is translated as CSVAGTPSTNGYTF. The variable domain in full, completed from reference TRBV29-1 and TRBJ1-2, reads SAVISQKPSRDICQRGTSLTIQCQVDSQVTMMFWYRQQPGQSLTLIATANQGSEATYESGFVIDKFPISRPNLTFSTLTVSNMSPEDSSIYLCSVAGTPSTNGYTFGSGTRLTVV.

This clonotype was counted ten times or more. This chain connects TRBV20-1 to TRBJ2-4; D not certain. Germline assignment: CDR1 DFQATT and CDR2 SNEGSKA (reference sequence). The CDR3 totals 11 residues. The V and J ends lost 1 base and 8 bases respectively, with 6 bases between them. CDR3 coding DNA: TGCAGTGCTAGAGTTGTAGACATTCAGTACTTC. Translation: CSARVVDIQYF.

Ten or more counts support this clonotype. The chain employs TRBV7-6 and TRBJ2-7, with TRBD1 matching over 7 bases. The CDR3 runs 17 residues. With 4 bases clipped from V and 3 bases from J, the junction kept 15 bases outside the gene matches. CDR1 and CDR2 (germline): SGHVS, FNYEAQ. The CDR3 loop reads CASSSRSDRPDLYEQYF. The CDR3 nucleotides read TGTGCCAGCAGCTCCAGGTCGGACAGGCCCGACCTCTACGAGCAGTACTTC.

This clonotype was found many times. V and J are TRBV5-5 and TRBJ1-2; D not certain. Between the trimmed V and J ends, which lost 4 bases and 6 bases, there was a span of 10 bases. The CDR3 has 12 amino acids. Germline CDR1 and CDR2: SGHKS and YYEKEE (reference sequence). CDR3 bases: TGTGCCAGCAGCCACAGTCGGGATGGCTACACCTTC. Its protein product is CASSHSRDGYTF.

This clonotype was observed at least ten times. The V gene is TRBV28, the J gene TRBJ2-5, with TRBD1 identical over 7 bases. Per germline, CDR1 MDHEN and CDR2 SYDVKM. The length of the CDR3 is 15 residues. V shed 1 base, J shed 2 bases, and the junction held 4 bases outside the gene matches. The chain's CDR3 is CASSLSGGSQETQYF. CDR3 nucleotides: TGTGCCAGCAGTTTATCAGGGGGATCGCAAGAGACCCAGTACTTC.

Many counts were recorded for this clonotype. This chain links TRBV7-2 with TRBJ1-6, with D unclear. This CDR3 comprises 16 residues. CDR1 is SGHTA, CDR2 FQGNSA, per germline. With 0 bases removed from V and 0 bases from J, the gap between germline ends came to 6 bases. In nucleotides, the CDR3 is TGTGCCAGCAGCTTAGCCTGGAGCTCCTATAATTCACCCCTCCACTTT. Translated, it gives CASSLAWSSYNSPLHF.

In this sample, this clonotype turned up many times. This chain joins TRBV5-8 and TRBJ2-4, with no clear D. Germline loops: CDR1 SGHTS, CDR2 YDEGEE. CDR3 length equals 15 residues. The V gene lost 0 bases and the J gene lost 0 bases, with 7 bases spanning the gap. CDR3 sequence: CASSLARIAKNIQYF. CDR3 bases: TGTGCCAGCAGCTTGGCTAGAATAGCCAAAAACATTCAGTACTTC.

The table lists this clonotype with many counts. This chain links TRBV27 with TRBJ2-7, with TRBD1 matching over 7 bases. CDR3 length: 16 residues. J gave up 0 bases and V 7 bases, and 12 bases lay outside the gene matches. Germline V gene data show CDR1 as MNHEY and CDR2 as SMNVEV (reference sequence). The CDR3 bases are TGTGCCAGCACCCCGACAGGGAGCTTATACTCCTACGAGCAGTACTTC. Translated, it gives CASTPTGSLYSYEQYF.

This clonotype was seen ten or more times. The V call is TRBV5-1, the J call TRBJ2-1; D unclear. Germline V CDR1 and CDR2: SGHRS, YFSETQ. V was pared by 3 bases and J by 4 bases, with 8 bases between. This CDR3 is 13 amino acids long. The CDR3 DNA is TGCGCCAGCAGCTCGAACTTTTACAATGAGCAGTTCTTC. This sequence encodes CASSSNFYNEQFF.

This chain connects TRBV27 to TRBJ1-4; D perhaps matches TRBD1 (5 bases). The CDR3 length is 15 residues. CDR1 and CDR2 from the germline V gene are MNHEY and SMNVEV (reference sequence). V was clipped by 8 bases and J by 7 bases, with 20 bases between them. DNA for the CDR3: TGTGCCAGCCAGCTAGGGCGGGGCGGGGGTGAAAAACTGTTTTTT. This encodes CASQLGRGGGEKLFF.

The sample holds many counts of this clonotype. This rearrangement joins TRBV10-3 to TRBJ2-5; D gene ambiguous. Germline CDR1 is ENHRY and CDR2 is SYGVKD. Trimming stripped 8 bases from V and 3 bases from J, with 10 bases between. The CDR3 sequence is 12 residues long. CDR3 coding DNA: TGTGCCATCTTGGGCGTGGAAGAGACCCAGTACTTC. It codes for CAILGVEETQYF.

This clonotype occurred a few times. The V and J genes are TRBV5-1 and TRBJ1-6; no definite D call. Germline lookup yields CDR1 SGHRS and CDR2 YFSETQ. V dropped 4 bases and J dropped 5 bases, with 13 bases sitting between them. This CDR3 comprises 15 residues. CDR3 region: CASSPRDGHNSPLHF. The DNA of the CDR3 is TGCGCCAGCAGCCCCCGTGATGGCCATAATTCACCCCTCCACTTT.

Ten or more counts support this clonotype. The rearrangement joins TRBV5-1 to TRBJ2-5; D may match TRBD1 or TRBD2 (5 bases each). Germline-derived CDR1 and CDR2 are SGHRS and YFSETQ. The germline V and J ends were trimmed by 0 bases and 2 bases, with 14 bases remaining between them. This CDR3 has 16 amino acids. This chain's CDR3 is CASSLEGTLRQETQYF. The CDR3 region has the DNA TGCGCCAGCAGCTTGGAGGGGACCTTGAGACAAGAGACCCAGTACTTC.

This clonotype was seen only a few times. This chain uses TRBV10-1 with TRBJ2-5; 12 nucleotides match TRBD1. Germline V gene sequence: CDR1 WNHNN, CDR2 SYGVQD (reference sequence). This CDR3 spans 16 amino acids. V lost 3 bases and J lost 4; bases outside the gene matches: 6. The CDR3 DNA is TGCGCCAGCAGTGATCCGGGACAGGGGGCTGTAGAGACCCAGTACTTC. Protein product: CASSDPGQGAVETQYF.

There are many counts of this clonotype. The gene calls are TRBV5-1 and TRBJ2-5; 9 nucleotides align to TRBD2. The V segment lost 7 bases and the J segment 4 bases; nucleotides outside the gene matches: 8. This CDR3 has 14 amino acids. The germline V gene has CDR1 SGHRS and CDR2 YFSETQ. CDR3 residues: CASRPGLAAETQYF. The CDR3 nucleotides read TGCGCCAGCCGCCCGGGACTAGCTGCAGAGACCCAGTACTTC.

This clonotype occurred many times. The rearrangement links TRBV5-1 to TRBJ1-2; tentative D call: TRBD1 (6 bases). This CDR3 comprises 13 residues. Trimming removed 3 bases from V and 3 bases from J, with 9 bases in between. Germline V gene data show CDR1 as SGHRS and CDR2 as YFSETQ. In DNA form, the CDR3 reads TGCGCCAGCAGCTGGCGGACAGACTATGGCTACACCTTC. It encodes CASSWRTDYGYTF.

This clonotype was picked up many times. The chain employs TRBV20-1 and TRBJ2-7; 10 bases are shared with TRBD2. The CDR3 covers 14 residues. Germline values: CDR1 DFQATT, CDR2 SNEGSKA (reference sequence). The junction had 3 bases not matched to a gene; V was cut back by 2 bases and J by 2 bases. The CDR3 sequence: CSARLTSGTYEQYF. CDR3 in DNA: TGCAGTGCTAGATTAACTAGCGGGACCTACGAGCAGTACTTC.

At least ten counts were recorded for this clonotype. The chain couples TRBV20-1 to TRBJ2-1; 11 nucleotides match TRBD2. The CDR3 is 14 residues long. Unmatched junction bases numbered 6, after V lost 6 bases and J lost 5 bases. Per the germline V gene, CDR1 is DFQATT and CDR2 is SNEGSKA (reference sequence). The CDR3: CSAISGGADNEQFF. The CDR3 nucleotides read TGCAGTGCCATTAGCGGGGGGGCCGACAATGAGCAGTTCTTC.

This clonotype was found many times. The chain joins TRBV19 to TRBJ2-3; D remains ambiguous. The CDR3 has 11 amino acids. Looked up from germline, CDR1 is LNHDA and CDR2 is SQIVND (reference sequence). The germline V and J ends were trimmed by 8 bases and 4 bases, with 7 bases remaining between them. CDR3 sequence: CASARADTQYF. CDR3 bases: TGTGCCAGTGCTCGAGCAGATACGCAGTATTTT.

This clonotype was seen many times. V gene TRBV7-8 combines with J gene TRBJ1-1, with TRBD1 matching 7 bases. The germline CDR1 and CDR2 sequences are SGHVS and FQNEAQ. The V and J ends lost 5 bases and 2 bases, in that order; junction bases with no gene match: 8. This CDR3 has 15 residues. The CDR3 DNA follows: TGTGCCAGCAGCGCCGCCGGGACAGTTAACACTGAAGCTTTCTTT. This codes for CASSAAGTVNTEAFF.

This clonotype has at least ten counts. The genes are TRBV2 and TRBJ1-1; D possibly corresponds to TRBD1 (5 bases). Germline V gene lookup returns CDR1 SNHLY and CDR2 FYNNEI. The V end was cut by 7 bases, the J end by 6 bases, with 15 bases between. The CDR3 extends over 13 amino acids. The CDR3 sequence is CASMGRDRAEAFF. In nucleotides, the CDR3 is TGTGCCAGCATGGGACGGGATAGAGCTGAAGCTTTCTTT.

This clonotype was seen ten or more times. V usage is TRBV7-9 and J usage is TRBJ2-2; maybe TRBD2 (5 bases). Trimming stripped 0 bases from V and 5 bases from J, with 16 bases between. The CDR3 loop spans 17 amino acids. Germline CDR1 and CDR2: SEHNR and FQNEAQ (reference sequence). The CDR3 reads CASSLARVRDETGELFF. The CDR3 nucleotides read TGTGCCAGCAGCTTAGCGCGGGTGAGAGATGAAACCGGGGAGCTGTTTTTT.

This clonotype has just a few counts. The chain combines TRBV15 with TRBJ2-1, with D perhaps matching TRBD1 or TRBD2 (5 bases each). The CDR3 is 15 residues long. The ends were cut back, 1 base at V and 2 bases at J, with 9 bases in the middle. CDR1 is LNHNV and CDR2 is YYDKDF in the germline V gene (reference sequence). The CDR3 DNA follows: TGTGCCACCAGCAGAGTACTGGGGGCCTACAATGAGCAGTTCTTC. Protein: CATSRVLGAYNEQFF.

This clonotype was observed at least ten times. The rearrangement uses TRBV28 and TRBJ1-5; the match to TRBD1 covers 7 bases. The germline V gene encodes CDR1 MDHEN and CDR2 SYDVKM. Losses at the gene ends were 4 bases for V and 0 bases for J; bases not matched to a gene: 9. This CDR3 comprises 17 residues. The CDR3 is CASSSGGQKYSNQPQHF. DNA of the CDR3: TGTGCCAGCAGTTCAGGGGGACAGAAATATAGCAATCAGCCCCAGCATTTT.